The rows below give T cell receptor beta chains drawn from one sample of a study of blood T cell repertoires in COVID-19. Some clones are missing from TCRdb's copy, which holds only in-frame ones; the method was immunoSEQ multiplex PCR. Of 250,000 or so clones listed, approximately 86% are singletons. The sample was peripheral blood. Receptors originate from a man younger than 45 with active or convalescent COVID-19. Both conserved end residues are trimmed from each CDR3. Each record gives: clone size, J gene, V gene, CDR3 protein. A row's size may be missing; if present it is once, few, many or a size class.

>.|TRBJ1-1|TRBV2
ASRREKNTEAF
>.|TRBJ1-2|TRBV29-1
SVDPGNYGYT
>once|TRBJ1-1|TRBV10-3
AISPGQGNTEAF
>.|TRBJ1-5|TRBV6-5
ATGQGALNQPQH
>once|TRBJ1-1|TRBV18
ASSTGMNTEAF
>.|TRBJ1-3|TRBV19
ASIATGLGSGNTIY
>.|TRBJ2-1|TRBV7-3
ASSSDGNNEQF
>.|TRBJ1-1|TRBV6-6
ASVNRVNTEAF
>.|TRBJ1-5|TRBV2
ASSDAMGSGTGRQPQH
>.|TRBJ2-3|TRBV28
ASSPGLAGNTQY
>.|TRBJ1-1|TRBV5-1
ASSLSPNTEAF
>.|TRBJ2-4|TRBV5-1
ASSPSPDRGLDIQY
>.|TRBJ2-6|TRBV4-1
ASSQEIGTATPGANVLT
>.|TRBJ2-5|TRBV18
ASSPGQAETQY
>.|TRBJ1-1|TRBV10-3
AIIAGQSNTEAF
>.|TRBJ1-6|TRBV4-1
ASSLSGGDNSPLH
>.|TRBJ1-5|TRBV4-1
ASSQRQVVGNQPQH
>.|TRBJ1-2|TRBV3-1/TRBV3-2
ASSQDGAGYGYT
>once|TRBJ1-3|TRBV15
ATSRDRGSGNTIY
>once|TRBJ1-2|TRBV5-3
ARSKQTTVPLNYGYT
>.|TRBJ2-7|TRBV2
ASSESPFFISYEQY
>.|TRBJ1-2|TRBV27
ASSLGAGYGYT
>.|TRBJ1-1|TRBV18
ASSSSENTEAF
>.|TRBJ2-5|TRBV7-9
ASSHTVRGWETQY
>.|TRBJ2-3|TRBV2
ASGTSGGVVTYQ
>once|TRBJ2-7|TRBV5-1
ASSSGTANYEQY
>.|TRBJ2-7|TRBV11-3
ASSSDLGGQQY
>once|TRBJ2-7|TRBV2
ASRPYDSSYEQY